These 23 T cell receptor beta chains share one sample of origin, sequenced in a study of T cell repertoires in cytomegalovirus infection. TCRdb reprocessed the reads via MiXCR and lists one record per CDR3 protein. The sample yields almost 550,000 distinct CDR3 sequences, about 15% seen once. The sequencing sample was made of CD8+ T cells from PBMCs. Every receptor here comes from a human donor in good health (CMV status not recorded). Some clones in this sample may be carry-over from other donors' samples.

This clonotype was found many times. V usage is TRBV6-1 and J usage is TRBJ1-2; D perhaps matches TRBD1 (6 bases). Per germline, CDR1 MNHNS and CDR2 SASEGT. The V end lost 6 bases, the J end lost 4 bases, and 18 bases lay between the germline ends. The CDR3 totals 15 residues. This CDR3 reads CASSITNREFYGYTF. CDR3 sequence (DNA): TGTGCCAGCAGCATCACTAACAGGGAATTCTATGGCTACACCTTC.

In this sample, this clonotype turned up many times. The gene calls are TRBV6-6 and TRBJ1-1; D is perhaps TRBD1 (6 bases). Germline values: CDR1 MNHNY, CDR2 SVGAGI (reference sequence). The V end lost 4 bases, the J end lost 5 bases, and 17 bases lay between the germline ends. The CDR3 runs to 15 residues. This chain's CDR3 is CASSFGGGGRTEAFF. The CDR3 nucleotides are TGTGCCAGCAGTTTCGGAGGGGGGGGCCGTACTGAAGCTTTCTTT.

This chain joins TRBV7-4 and TRBJ2-2, with TRBD1 matching 9 bases. Trimming removed 4 bases from V and 5 bases from J; junction bases left unmatched: 11. There are 17 residues in the CDR3. Germline loops: CDR1 SGHVT, CDR2 SQSDAQ. CDR3: CASSSARRDRETGELFF. The DNA for the CDR3 is TGTGCCAGCAGCTCCGCAAGAAGGGACAGGGAAACCGGGGAGCTGTTTTTT.

This chain joins TRBV4-1 and TRBJ1-5, with D perhaps matching TRBD1 (5 bases). V lost 1 base and J 1 base, leaving 8 bases between the germline ends. The CDR3 extends over 15 amino acids. Germline V gene lookup returns CDR1 MGHRA and CDR2 YSYEKL. CDR3 nucleotides: TGCGCCAGCAGCCAAGTGGCAGGGAGCAATCAGCCCCAGCATTTT. It encodes CASSQVAGSNQPQHF.

V and J are TRBV20-1 and TRBJ2-7; TRBD2 matches 12 bases. Trimming cost V 6 bases and J 0 bases; bases outside gene matches: 6. CDR1 DFQATT and CDR2 SNEGSKA come from the germline V gene (reference sequence). The CDR3 length is 15 residues. Written as DNA, the CDR3 is TGCAGTGCCTCCGGACTAGCGGGGACCTCCTACGAGCAGTACTTC. It yields the protein CSASGLAGTSYEQYF.

This clonotype was detected many times. CDR3 loop: CASRGQPHVGEKLFF. DNA of the CDR3: TGTGCCAGCAGGGGACAGCCACACGTCGGTGAAAAACTGTTTTTT. This chain links TRBV7-2 with TRBJ1-4, with 7 positions matching TRBD1. The V gene's germline CDR1 is SGHTA and CDR2 FQGNSA. There are 15 residues in the CDR3. J lost 7 bases, V lost 6 bases, and 11 bases had no gene match.

This clonotype was detected a few times. The chain carries TRBV5-4 and TRBJ1-3; the D gene is possibly TRBD1 (6 bases). Germline CDR1 and CDR2: SGHNT and YYREEE (reference sequence). Deletions cut 4 bases from V and 2 bases from J, with 10 bases between. The CDR3 sequence is 14 residues long. The CDR3 spells CASSRNRAGNTIYF. DNA for the CDR3: TGTGCCAGCAGCCGAAACAGGGCTGGAAACACCATATATTTT.

The V call is TRBV5-4, the J call TRBJ2-7; possibly TRBD1 for D (6 bases). The CDR3 length is 17 residues. Trimming pared 0 bases from V and 0 bases from J, leaving 16 bases between. CDR1 and CDR2 (germline): SGHNT, YYREEE (reference sequence). The CDR3 here is CASSLAGRDTYSYEQYF. The CDR3 DNA sequence: TGTGCCAGCAGCTTGGCGGGCCGGGACACCTACTCCTACGAGCAGTACTTC.

In its sample, this clonotype was seen many times. The rearrangement joins TRBV25-1 to TRBJ2-6; 9 bases line up with TRBD1. CDR3 size: 15 residues. Germline trimming cut 4 bases from V and 6 bases from J; bases unmatched to any gene: 4. Germline V gene lookup returns CDR1 MGHDK and CDR2 SYGVNS. This CDR3 is CASSGTGAQANVLTF. The CDR3 nucleotides read TGTGCCAGCAGTGGGACAGGGGCCCAGGCCAACGTCCTGACTTTC.

This clonotype was counted many times. The chain employs TRBV19 and TRBJ1-2, with a possible D match to TRBD1 (6 bases). Germline V CDR1 and CDR2: LNHDA, SQIVND (reference sequence). The CDR3 is 13 residues long. The V gene lost 7 bases and the J gene lost 0 bases, with 9 bases spanning the gap. CDR3 nucleotides: TGTGCCAGTAAGGGGGGAGCTAACTATGGCTACACCTTC. This sequence encodes CASKGGANYGYTF.

The table lists this clonotype with many counts. The V gene is TRBV7-8, the J gene TRBJ1-1, with a tentative D call TRBD1 (5 bases). Germline CDR1 and CDR2: SGHVS and FQNEAQ. CDR3 size: 14 residues. The ends were cut back, 5 bases at V and 4 bases at J, with 14 bases in the middle. The CDR3: CASSLLGVSTEAFF. The DNA of the CDR3 is TGTGCCAGCAGCCTATTAGGGGTGAGCACTGAAGCTTTCTTT.

This clonotype occurred a few times. The chain links TRBV5-1 to TRBJ1-2; 7 bases are shared with TRBD1. J lost 8 bases, V lost 0 bases, and 10 bases had no gene match. The CDR3 consists of 15 residues. Germline loops: CDR1 SGHRS, CDR2 YFSETQ. CDR3 residues: CASSLVRQGAEGYTF. CDR3 DNA sequence: TGCGCCAGCAGCTTGGTCCGACAGGGAGCGGAAGGCTACACCTTC.

The rearrangement links TRBV19 to TRBJ1-1; 7 bases are a match to TRBD1. The CDR3 extends over 15 amino acids. CDR1 is LNHDA, CDR2 SQIVND, per germline (reference sequence). Unmatched junction bases numbered 12, after V lost 6 bases and J lost 5 bases. The CDR3 sequence is CASSLTGQGGTEAFF. CDR3 coding DNA: TGTGCCAGTAGCCTGACAGGGCAGGGTGGAACTGAAGCTTTCTTT.

The chain uses TRBV4-1 and TRBJ2-1; D perhaps matches TRBD1 (6 bases). This CDR3 spans 16 amino acids. The germline CDR1 and CDR2 sequences are MGHRA and YSYEKL. Trimming shortened V by 1 base and J by 4 bases, and 14 bases separated the two germline ends. The CDR3 is CASSQAGATLYNEQFF. CDR3 in DNA: TGCGCCAGCAGCCAAGCAGGGGCTACCTTATACAATGAGCAGTTCTTC.

This clonotype was seen ten or more times. V gene TRBV7-9 combines with J gene TRBJ1-5; D is perhaps TRBD1 (5 bases). Per germline, CDR1 SEHNR and CDR2 FQNEAQ (reference sequence). The CDR3 spans 14 residues. Trimming shortened V by 4 bases and J by 1 base, and 8 bases separated the two germline ends. CDR3 region: CASSSGGSNQPQHF. The DNA for the CDR3 is TGTGCCAGCAGCTCTGGGGGAAGCAATCAGCCCCAGCATTTT.

This clonotype occurred many times. This chain links TRBV7-2 with TRBJ2-1; D is ambiguous. Germline values: CDR1 SGHTA, CDR2 FQGNSA. The length of the CDR3 is 12 residues. V shed 5 bases and J shed 3 bases, with 5 bases lying between them. CDR3 bases: TGTGCCAGCAGCGACGACTACAATGAGCAGTTCTTC. Encoded protein: CASSDDYNEQFF. The full variable domain, in which reference TRBV7-2 and TRBJ2-1 provide the parts outside the CDR3, is GAGVSQSPSNKVTEKGKDVELRCDPISGHTALYWYRQSLGQGLEFLIYFQGNSAPDKSGLPSDRFSAERTGGSVSTLTIQRTQQEDSAVYLCASSDDYNEQFFGPGTRLTVL.

This clonotype was counted only a few times. The V and J genes are TRBV12-3 or TRBV12-4 and TRBJ1-2, with 8 bases matching TRBD1. The CDR3 is 18 residues long. J was trimmed by 0 bases and V by 4 bases; bases with no gene match: 13. The CDR3 region is CASSSRRTRDRSNYGYTF. In DNA, the CDR3 is TGTGCCAGCAGTTCCAGAAGGACCCGGGACAGGTCTAACTATGGCTACACCTTC.

This clonotype appeared many times. The genes are TRBV5-6 and TRBJ1-5; TRBD1 aligns across 10 bases. Losses at the gene ends were 4 bases for V and 5 bases for J; bases not matched to a gene: 9. This CDR3 is built from 16 residues. Germline CDR1 and CDR2: SGHDT and YYEEEE. CDR3 sequence reads: CASSPWTGGSYQPQHF. CDR3 nucleotides: TGTGCCAGCAGCCCGTGGACAGGGGGTTCGTATCAGCCCCAGCATTTT.

The table lists this clonotype with many counts. V gene TRBV7-2 combines with J gene TRBJ2-2; perhaps TRBD1 as D (5 bases). V lost 3 bases, J lost 7 bases, and 12 bases lay in between. CDR1 is SGHTA and CDR2 is FQGNSA in the germline V gene. The CDR3 is 14 amino acids. The CDR3: CASSFTKGNGELFF. In DNA, the CDR3 is TGTGCCAGCAGCTTCACTAAGGGGAACGGGGAGCTGTTTTTT.

This clonotype was observed at least ten times. The chain joins TRBV7-8 to TRBJ1-4; D perhaps matches TRBD1 (5 bases). The germline V gene has CDR1 SGHVS and CDR2 FQNEAQ. Trimming left V 7 bases short and J 6 bases short, with 21 bases between. This CDR3 comprises 16 residues. Here the CDR3 reads CASTPLSGGMDEKLFF. CDR3 in DNA: TGTGCCAGCACTCCACTGAGCGGGGGGATGGATGAAAAACTGTTTTTT.

The rearrangement uses TRBV29-1 and TRBJ2-2; 8 bases agree with TRBD1. The CDR3 runs to 21 residues. Trimming removed 4 bases from V and 1 base from J; junction bases left unmatched: 23. Germline V gene data show CDR1 as SQVTM and CDR2 as ANQGSEA. CDR3 DNA sequence: TGCAGCGTTGTTTTCATATCGCCTCGAGCCGGACAGGGAAAGAACACCGGGGAGCTGTTTTTT. It is translated as CSVVFISPRAGQGKNTGELFF.

This clonotype was recorded at least ten times. The chain employs TRBV27 and TRBJ1-2, with a possible D match to TRBD1 (6 bases). The germline gives CDR1 MNHEY, CDR2 SMNVEV (reference sequence). V shed 5 bases and J shed 12 bases, with 22 bases lying between them. The CDR3 sequence is 14 residues long. For the CDR3, the DNA is TGTGCCAGCAGTCCCGGACAGCGCGCCACCGGGAACACCTTC. This translates into CASSPGQRATGNTF.

The J gene is TRBJ2-1, the V gene TRBV9; D gene ambiguous. V dropped 0 bases and J dropped 1 base, with 8 bases sitting between them. The germline CDR1 and CDR2 sequences are SGDLS and YYNGEE. This CDR3 contains 15 residues. CDR3: CASSVASRSYNEQFF. The CDR3 coding sequence is TGTGCCAGCAGCGTAGCTTCCCGTTCCTACAATGAGCAGTTCTTC.